This T cell receptor beta chain was sequenced during a study of early T cells in non-severe SARS-CoV-2 infection. About the research overall: RNA in bulk from unsorted whole blood was sequenced, and chains were unpaired. Study-wide results and limits: Anti-spike CD8 responses were favored by VDJdb matching, which missed private and CD4 specificities.

Note on this clonotype: The antigen remains unidentified.

Unique molecular identifiers tagged individual cDNA molecules. TCRdb reprocessed the 5' RACE reads with MiXCR, giving one entry per CDR3 protein. The sample shows more than 65,000 distinct CDR3 sequences, around 13% of them seen only once. V was trimmed by 6 bases and J by 3 bases, leaving 15 bases between them. Germline values: CDR1 SGHAT, CDR2 FQNNGV. The CDR3 sequence is 14 residues long. This chain connects TRBV11-2 to TRBJ2-7, with D possibly being TRBD1 (5 bases). The sample taken for sequencing was whole blood. The TCR was taken from an adult who was a healthcare worker with PCR-confirmed SARS-CoV-2 infection or an uninfected control (not recorded which). The CDR3, as DNA: TGTGCCAGCAGGGGCCCAGGGTTCGTCTACGAGCAGTACTTC. This translates into CASRGPGFVYEQYF.